The 26 T cell receptor beta chains presented below share a single source sample, sequenced in a study of T cells after yellow fever vaccination. TCRdb recomputed calls from the 5' RACE reads with MiXCR, one row per CDR3 protein. The data show roughly 140,000 distinct CDR3 sequences, 7.7% seen once. This specimen was CD4+ T cells sorted from PBMCs, taken 5 days after the yellow fever booster vaccination. Receptors originate from a man younger than 40 who received the YFV17D yellow fever vaccine.

This clonotype was seen repeatedly, ten times or more. V gene TRBV6-2 or TRBV6-3 combines with J gene TRBJ2-2; D may be TRBD1 (6 bases). Trimming stripped 2 bases from V and 0 bases from J, with 7 bases between. There are 15 residues in the CDR3. Germline values: CDR1 MNHEY, CDR2 SVGEGT. In nucleotides, the CDR3 is TGTGCCAGCAGTTACGACAGGACGAACACCGGGGAGCTGTTTTTT. The encoded protein is CASSYDRTNTGELFF.

This clonotype was detected ten times or more. V is TRBV5-1 and J is TRBJ2-7, with D possibly being TRBD1 (5 bases). CDR1 is SGHRS, CDR2 YFSETQ, per germline. The germline V and J ends were trimmed by 0 bases and 6 bases, with 7 bases remaining between them. The CDR3 runs 12 residues. In DNA form, the CDR3 reads TGCGCCAGCAGCTTGGAGGGGTTCGAGCAGTACTTC. Translation gives CASSLEGFEQYF.

This clonotype was seen more than once but under ten times. The rearrangement joins TRBV5-5 to TRBJ2-7; TRBD1 aligns across 8 bases. V lost 1 base and J lost 2; bases outside the gene matches: 11. The CDR3 is 17 residues long. The germline gives CDR1 SGHKS, CDR2 YYEKEE (reference sequence). The CDR3 loop is CASSLTRQGAAPYEQYF. The CDR3, as DNA: TGTGCCAGCAGCTTGACCAGGCAGGGGGCGGCCCCCTACGAGCAGTACTTC. Full variable domain (outside the CDR3, taken from reference TRBV5-5 and TRBJ2-7): DAGVTQSPTHLIKTRGQQVTLRCSPISGHKSVSWYQQVLGQGPQFIFQYYEKEERGRGNFPDRFSARQFPNYSSELNVNALLLGDSALYLCASSLTRQGAAPYEQYFGPGTRLTVT.

Many counts were recorded for this clonotype. The chain recombines TRBV12-3 or TRBV12-4 with TRBJ2-3, with a tentative D call TRBD2 (6 bases). The CDR3 loop spans 16 amino acids. V dropped 5 bases and J dropped 0 bases, with 15 bases sitting between them. This CDR3 is CASSRRAGTSTDTQYF. Written as DNA, the CDR3 is TGTGCCAGCAGTCGCAGGGCGGGAACTAGCACAGATACGCAGTATTTT.

This clonotype has a count of ten or more. The chain couples TRBV12-3 or TRBV12-4 to TRBJ1-1; a weak D match, TRBD1 (5 bases). This CDR3 has 13 residues. V was cut by 6 bases and J by 4 bases, with 12 bases left in between. Here the CDR3 DNA reads TGTGCCAGCAGAACCCCCGGGGCCACTGAAGCTTTCTTT. Amino acid sequence: CASRTPGATEAFF.

This clonotype has ten or more counts. This chain connects TRBV18 to TRBJ2-3; 7 bases map to TRBD1. Germline CDR1 is KGHSH and CDR2 is LQKENI. The V and J ends lost 4 bases and 3 bases, in that order; junction bases with no gene match: 4. This CDR3 comprises 14 residues. The CDR3 loop is CASSRTGPTDTQYF. CDR3 nucleotide sequence: TGTGCCAGCTCACGGACAGGTCCGACAGATACGCAGTATTTT.

This clonotype occurred many times. The gene calls are TRBV12-3 or TRBV12-4 and TRBJ2-3, with D perhaps matching TRBD1 or TRBD2 (6 bases each). This CDR3 is built from 15 residues. Between the trimmed V and J ends, which lost 6 bases and 0 bases, there was a span of 13 bases. The CDR3 DNA reads TGTGCCAGCAGGTCCCAGGGGACTAGCACAGATACGCAGTATTTT. This sequence encodes CASRSQGTSTDTQYF.

This clonotype was seen repeatedly, ten times or more. V gene TRBV7-6 combines with J gene TRBJ2-6; a weak D match, TRBD2 (6 bases). This CDR3 has 17 amino acids. With 8 bases removed from V and 1 base from J, the gap between germline ends came to 18 bases. Germline V gives CDR1 SGHVS, CDR2 FNYEAQ. CDR3 nucleotides: TGTGCCAGCTCTTTAGGTGGCCGGGGGTCTGGGGCCAACGTCCTGACTTTC. It translates to CASSLGGRGSGANVLTF.

Many counts were recorded for this clonotype. The V and J genes are TRBV7-7 and TRBJ2-5; D is tentatively TRBD1 or TRBD2 (5 bases each). In germline, CDR1 is SSHAT, CDR2 FNYEAQ (reference sequence). Trimming took off 5 bases at V and 1 base at J, with 20 bases between the two ends. The CDR3 is 17 residues long. CDR3 nucleotides: TGTGCCAGCAGCCAGTTTGGGGGACGGGCTACCCAAGAGACCCAGTACTTC. Protein product: CASSQFGGRATQETQYF.

The J gene is TRBJ2-5, the V gene TRBV10-3; TRBD1 is a possible D gene (5 bases). V was pared by 3 bases and J by 1 base, with 9 bases between. Per germline, CDR1 ENHRY and CDR2 SYGVKD. CDR3 size: 14 residues. Here the CDR3 DNA reads TGTGCCATCAGTGACGACAGTGGCCAAGAGACCCAGTACTTC. This translates into CAISDDSGQETQYF.

This clonotype was detected ten times or more. The chain employs TRBV6-5 and TRBJ2-7; TRBD1 matches at 9 bases. The CDR3 loop spans 17 amino acids. Looked up from germline, CDR1 is MNHEY and CDR2 is SVGAGI. Unmatched junction bases numbered 9, after V lost 0 bases and J lost 3 bases. In nucleotides, the CDR3 is TGTGCCAGCAGTTACTCGTTCCGGACAGGGGTATTCTACGAGCAGTACTTC. The encoded protein is CASSYSFRTGVFYEQYF.

This clonotype was observed many times. The V and J genes are TRBV5-1 and TRBJ2-7; 9 bases are a match to TRBD2. The CDR3 extends over 15 amino acids. Germline lookup yields CDR1 SGHRS and CDR2 YFSETQ. With V trimmed by 5 bases and J by 2 bases, 8 bases remained unmatched. This chain's CDR3 is CASRLAGTNTYEQYF. The CDR3 coding sequence is TGCGCCAGCAGGCTAGCGGGAACAAACACCTACGAGCAGTACTTC.

This clonotype has a count of ten or more. The V call is TRBV28, the J call TRBJ2-1; no definite D call. Germline-derived CDR1 and CDR2 are MDHEN and SYDVKM. V was shortened by 6 bases and J by 0 bases, with 12 bases between the two germline ends. The CDR3 covers 15 residues. CDR3 in amino acids: CASSPGWGSYNEQFF. Here the CDR3 DNA reads TGTGCCAGCAGCCCCGGGTGGGGCTCCTACAATGAGCAGTTCTTC.

The gene calls are TRBV18 and TRBJ2-3; D uncertain. The length of the CDR3 is 14 residues. V dropped 0 bases and J dropped 2 bases, with 6 bases sitting between them. Per germline, CDR1 KGHSH and CDR2 LQKENI. As DNA, the CDR3 is TGTGCCAGCTCACCACCCACCCACACAGATACGCAGTATTTT. Its protein product is CASSPPTHTDTQYF.

In its sample, this clonotype was seen many times. The chain has TRBV29-1 and TRBJ2-5, with 7 bases aligning to TRBD2. V shed 3 bases and J 7 bases; nucleotides not matched to a gene: 8. The CDR3 totals 13 residues. Germline V gene data show CDR1 as SQVTM and CDR2 as ANQGSEA. Written as DNA, the CDR3 is TGCAGCGTTGATCTGCGGGAGTCGGGGACCCAGTACTTC. Protein: CSVDLRESGTQYF.

This clonotype was observed at least ten times. The J gene is TRBJ2-1, the V gene TRBV5-1, with a weak D call TRBD1 (6 bases). This CDR3 contains 14 residues. Germline V gene sequence: CDR1 SGHRS, CDR2 YFSETQ. Trimming took off 0 bases at V and 7 bases at J, with 11 bases between the two ends. As DNA, the CDR3 is TGCGCCAGCAGCTTGGAGGGGGAAGAGAATGAGCAGTTCTTC. It is translated as CASSLEGEENEQFF.

This clonotype was observed at least ten times. This sequence joins TRBV20-1 and TRBJ2-4; 8 bases are shared with TRBD1. This CDR3 spans 14 amino acids. Germline lookup yields CDR1 DFQATT and CDR2 SNEGSKA (reference sequence). Trimming took 1 base from V and 7 from J; bases not matched to a gene: 6. CDR3 region: CSARVPGQGNIQYF. CDR3 nucleotide sequence: TGCAGTGCTAGAGTTCCTGGACAGGGTAACATTCAGTACTTC.

This clonotype was counted at least ten times. The CDR3 loop reads CASSLGGYYGYTF. The CDR3 coding sequence is TGTGCCAGCAGCTTAGGGGGGTACTATGGCTACACCTTC. The V gene is TRBV7-2, the J gene TRBJ1-2; possibly TRBD1 for D (5 bases). The V end lost 1 base, the J end lost 3 bases, and 6 bases lay between the germline ends. Germline values: CDR1 SGHTA, CDR2 FQGNSA. The CDR3 is made up of 13 amino acids.

This clonotype was seen only a few times. This rearrangement joins TRBV28 to TRBJ2-3, with D unresolved. CDR3 length: 12 amino acids. The V end lost 3 bases, the J end lost 11 bases, and 12 bases lay between the germline ends. Germline loops: CDR1 MDHEN, CDR2 SYDVKM. The CDR3 coding sequence is TGTGCCAGCAGTTTTCAGGATAGTGGGCAGTATTTT. It encodes CASSFQDSGQYF.

This clonotype was counted ten times or more. This rearrangement joins TRBV5-4 to TRBJ2-1; the D gene is possibly TRBD2 (5 bases). The V end was cut by 6 bases, the J end by 6 bases, with 13 bases between. The germline gives CDR1 SGHNT, CDR2 YYREEE (reference sequence). The CDR3 totals 13 residues. The CDR3 protein is CASKSGVSNEQFF. The CDR3 DNA is TGTGCCAGCAAGAGCGGAGTTAGCAATGAGCAGTTCTTC.

In this sample, this clonotype turned up many times. The V gene is TRBV24-1, the J gene TRBJ2-1, with D unclear. From germline, CDR1 is KGHDR and CDR2 SFDVKD. Trimming stripped 3 bases from V and 0 bases from J, with 11 bases between. This CDR3 has 16 residues. The CDR3 DNA follows: TGTGCCACCAGTGATACACCCCCAGGCTCCTACAATGAGCAGTTCTTC. Protein: CATSDTPPGSYNEQFF.

This clonotype was observed many times. This sequence joins TRBV6-2 or TRBV6-3 and TRBJ2-7; D is possibly TRBD2 (6 bases). Trimming took 2 bases from V and 5 from J, leaving 13 bases between them. The CDR3 is 14 residues long. Germline lookup yields CDR1 MNHEY and CDR2 SVGEGT. CDR3 amino acids: CASSYLLAADEQYF. CDR3 nucleotide sequence: TGTGCCAGCAGTTACCTACTAGCAGCCGACGAGCAGTACTTC.

About this clonotype itself: The junction shows a germline mismatch at one end, possibly a read error. The rearrangement links TRBV5-6 to TRBJ2-1; TRBD1 matches 8 bases. Germline assignment: CDR1 SGHDT and CDR2 YYEEEE. The CDR3 is 13 amino acids. CDR3 coding DNA: TGTGCCAGCAGCTCGGACAGGGAGACAGAGCAGTTATTC. Encoded protein: CASSSDRETEQLF.

This clonotype was detected many times. V is TRBV18 and J is TRBJ2-5; D not resolved. V lost 2 bases and J lost 4, with 5 bases in between. Per germline, CDR1 KGHSH and CDR2 LQKENI. The CDR3 is made up of 12 amino acids. CDR3 amino acids: CASSPVAETQYF. Here the CDR3 DNA reads TGTGCCAGCTCACCAGTGGCAGAGACCCAGTACTTC.

Only a few counts were recorded for this clonotype. The junction departs from the called germline gene at one end, perhaps through a read error. The chain is built from TRBV30 and TRBJ2-1, with 13 bases fitting TRBD2. The CDR3 consists of 17 residues. Germline assignment: CDR1 GTSNPN and CDR2 SVGIG (reference sequence). The CDR3 nucleotides read TGCGCCTACGGGCCCTGGACTAGCGGGGGTTCCTACAATGAGCAGTTCTTC. Residues: CAYGPWTSGGSYNEQFF.

Ten or more counts support this clonotype. The chain has TRBV5-4 and TRBJ2-7, with 12 bases lining up with TRBD2. Germline trimming cut 1 base from V and 3 bases from J; bases unmatched to any gene: 14. CDR3 length: 19 amino acids. Germline V CDR1 and CDR2: SGHNT, YYREEE (reference sequence). The CDR3 nucleotides are TGTGCCAGCAGCTTGATTCTCAAGCCCCTGACTAGCGGGGGCTACGAGCAGTACTTC. This encodes CASSLILKPLTSGGYEQYF.